What follows is one T cell receptor (beta chain) and its context. No antigen is known for it. The source of the sample is a study of cytomegalovirus exposure and HLA in healthy donors. For the study at large: The Caucasian-associated ancestry cluster contained 81% of the roughly 370 genotyped donors. Study findings and constraints: Usually a TCR sequence was rare, but some public TCRs were found in many donors. Most of the TCR beta V segments (in an earlier analysis) were productive either about 90% or about 30% of the time.

At sampling all donors were nominally healthy, likely with unrecorded immune exposures. PCR amplification relied on 60 Vbeta primers (plus 13 Jbeta primers). Sequenced by immunoSEQ multiplex PCR; TCRdb stores in-frame clones only, minus some. Among 110,000 or so clones, about 81% were seen once, and the ten largest hold about 1.8%. The TCR sequence derives from a man aged 35 to 55 in good health and CMV-seronegative. Sequenced sample: PBMCs.

CDR3 sequence (DNA): TGCGCCAGCAGCTTCGTGGGGGCCAATGAGCAGTTCTTC. Its protein product is CASSFVGANEQFF. V usage is TRBV5-1 and J usage is TRBJ2-1, with D possibly being TRBD1 (6 bases). Trimming pared 2 bases from V and 6 bases from J, leaving 9 bases between. This CDR3 is 13 amino acids long. CDR1 SGHRS and CDR2 YFSETQ come from the germline V gene.